This TCR beta chain was obtained from a study of breast tumors, draining lymph nodes, adjacent tissues. The lymph nodes were axillary draining lymph nodes from breast cancer patients. With V trimmed by 4 bases and J by 8 bases, 13 bases remained unmatched. Germline V CDR1 and CDR2: SGHRS, YFSETQ. This CDR3 has 16 residues. General study results and limits: Luminal-like breast cancer showed significantly greater tumor-nontumor repertoire similarity than basal-like breast cancer did. Compared with lymph nodes, tumors were less diverse; compared with nontumor tissue, more. Data fit most tumor T cells coming from lymph node, expanding in tumor. That most tumor T cells come from lymph nodes remained unproven.

TCRdb re-derived calls from the multiplex PCR reads in MiXCR, one entry per CDR3 protein. Found here are 200,000 or so distinct CDR3 sequences, about 32% of them singletons; the top ten hold around 4.5%. This clonotype was counted at least ten times. The antigen remains undetermined. Sequenced sample: axillary lymph node tissue. The sequence derives from a female donor with breast cancer. Some clones in this sample may be carry-over from other donors' samples. The gene calls are TRBV5-1 and TRBJ2-2; 8 bases are shared with TRBD2. The CDR3, as DNA: TGCGCCAGCAGCCTTGCGGGGGGAGGAGGACGAGGGGAGCTGTTTTTT. Its protein product is CASSLAGGGGRGELFF.